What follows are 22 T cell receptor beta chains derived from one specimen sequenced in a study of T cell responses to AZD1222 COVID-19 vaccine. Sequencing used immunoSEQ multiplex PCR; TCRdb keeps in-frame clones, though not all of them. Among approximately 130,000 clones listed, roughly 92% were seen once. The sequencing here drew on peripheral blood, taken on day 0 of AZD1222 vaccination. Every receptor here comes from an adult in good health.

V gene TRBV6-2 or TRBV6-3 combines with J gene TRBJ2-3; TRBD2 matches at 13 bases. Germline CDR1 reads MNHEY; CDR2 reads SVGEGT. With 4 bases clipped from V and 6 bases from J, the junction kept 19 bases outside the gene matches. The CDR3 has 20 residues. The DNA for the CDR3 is TGTGCCAGCAGTTCCCCTTACCTGACTAGCGGGGGGTCTCGAGGGGATACGCAGTATTTT. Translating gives CASSSPYLTSGGSRGDTQYF.

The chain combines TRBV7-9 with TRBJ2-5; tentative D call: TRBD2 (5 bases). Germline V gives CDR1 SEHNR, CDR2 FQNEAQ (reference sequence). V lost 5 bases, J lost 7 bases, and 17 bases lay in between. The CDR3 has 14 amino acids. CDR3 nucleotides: TGTGCCAGCAGCCCCGGAGTCAGCCGGGGGACCCAGTACTTC. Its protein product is CASSPGVSRGTQYF. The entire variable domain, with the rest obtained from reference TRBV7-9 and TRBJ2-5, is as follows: DTGVSQNPRHKITKRGQNVTFRCDPISEHNRLYWYRQTLGQGPEFLTYFQNEAQLEKSRLLSDRFSAERPKGSFSTLEIQRTEQGDSAMYLCASSPGVSRGTQYFGPGTRLLVL.

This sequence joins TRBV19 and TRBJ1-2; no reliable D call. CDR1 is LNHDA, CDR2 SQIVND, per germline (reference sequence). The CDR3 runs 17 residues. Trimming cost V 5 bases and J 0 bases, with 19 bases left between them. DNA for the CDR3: TGTGCCAGTAGTTCCCGACAAAATCCAACAGCTAACTATGGCTACACCTTC. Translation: CASSSRQNPTANYGYTF.

The CDR3 DNA reads as TGTGCCAGCAGCTTATTGTTGAACACCGGGGAGCTGTTTTTT. Translation: CASSLLLNTGELFF. This chain links TRBV7-9 with TRBJ2-2; D unclear. The CDR3 contains 14 residues. Germline V lookup: CDR1 SEHNR, CDR2 FQNEAQ (reference sequence). V was cut by 2 bases and J by 1 base, with 5 bases left in between.

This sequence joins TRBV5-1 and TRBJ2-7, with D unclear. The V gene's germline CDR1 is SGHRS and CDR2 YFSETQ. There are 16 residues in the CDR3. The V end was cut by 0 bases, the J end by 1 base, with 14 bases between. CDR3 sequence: CASSLALLGFSYEQYF. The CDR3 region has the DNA TGCGCCAGCAGCTTGGCTCTCCTTGGCTTTTCCTACGAGCAGTACTTC.

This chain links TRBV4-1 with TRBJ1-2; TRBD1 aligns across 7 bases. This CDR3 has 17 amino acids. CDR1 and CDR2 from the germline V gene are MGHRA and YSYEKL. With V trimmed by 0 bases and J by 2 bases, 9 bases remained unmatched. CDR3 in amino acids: CASSQDPLFRGNYGYTF. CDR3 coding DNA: TGCGCCAGCAGCCAAGATCCCCTCTTCAGGGGGAACTATGGCTACACCTTC.

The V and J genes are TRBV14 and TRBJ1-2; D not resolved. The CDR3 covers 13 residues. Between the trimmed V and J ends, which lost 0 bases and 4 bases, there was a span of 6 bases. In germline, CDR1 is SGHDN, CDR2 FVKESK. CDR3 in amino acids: CASSQDPSYGYTF. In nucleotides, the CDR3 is TGTGCCAGCAGCCAAGATCCCAGCTATGGCTACACCTTC.

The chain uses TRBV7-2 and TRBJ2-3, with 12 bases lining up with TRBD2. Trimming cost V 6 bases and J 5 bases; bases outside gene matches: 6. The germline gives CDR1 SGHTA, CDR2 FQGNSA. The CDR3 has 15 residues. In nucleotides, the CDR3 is TGTGCCAGCAGTGGGCTAGCGGGGGGGCGAGATACGCAGTATTTT. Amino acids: CASSGLAGGRDTQYF.

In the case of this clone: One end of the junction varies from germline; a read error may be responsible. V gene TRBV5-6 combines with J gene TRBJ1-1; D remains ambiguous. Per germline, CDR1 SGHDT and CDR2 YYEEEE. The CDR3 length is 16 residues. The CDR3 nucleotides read TGTGCCAGCACCTTGCGGGCGGAAGTAGTGAACACTGAAGCTTTCTTT. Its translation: CASTLRAEVVNTEAFF.

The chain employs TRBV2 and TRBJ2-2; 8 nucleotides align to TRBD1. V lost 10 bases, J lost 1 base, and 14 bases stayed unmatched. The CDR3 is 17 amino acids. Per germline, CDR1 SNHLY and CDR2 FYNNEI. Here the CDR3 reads CATQGAQGLGNTGELFF. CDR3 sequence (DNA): TGTGCCACCCAGGGGGCACAGGGGTTGGGGAACACCGGGGAGCTGTTTTTT.

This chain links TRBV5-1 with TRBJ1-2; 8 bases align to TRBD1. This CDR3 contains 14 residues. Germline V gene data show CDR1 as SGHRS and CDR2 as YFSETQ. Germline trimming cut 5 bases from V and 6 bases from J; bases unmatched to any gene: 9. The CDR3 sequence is CASRGDRPEDGYTF. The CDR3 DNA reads TGCGCCAGCAGGGGGGACAGGCCTGAGGATGGCTACACCTTC.

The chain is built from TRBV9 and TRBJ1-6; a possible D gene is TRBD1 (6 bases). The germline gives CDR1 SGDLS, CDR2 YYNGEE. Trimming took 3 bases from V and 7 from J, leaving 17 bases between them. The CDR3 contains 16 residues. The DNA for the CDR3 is TGTGCCAGCAGCGAGGGCCGGGGGCGCTGGAATTCACCCCTCCACTTT. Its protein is CASSEGRGRWNSPLHF. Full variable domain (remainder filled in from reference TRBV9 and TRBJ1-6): DSGVTQTPKHLITATGQRVTLRCSPRSGDLSVYWYQQSLDQGLQFLIQYYNGEERAKGNILERFSAQQFPDLHSELNLSSLELGDSALYFCASSEGRGRWNSPLHFGNGTRLTVT.

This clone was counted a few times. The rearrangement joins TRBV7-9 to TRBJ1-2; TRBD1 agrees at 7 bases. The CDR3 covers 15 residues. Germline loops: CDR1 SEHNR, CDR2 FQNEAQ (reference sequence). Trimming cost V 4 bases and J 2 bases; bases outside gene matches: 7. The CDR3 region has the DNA TGTGCCAGCAGCTCGCAACAGGGGAGAAACTATGGCTACACCTTC. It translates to CASSSQQGRNYGYTF.

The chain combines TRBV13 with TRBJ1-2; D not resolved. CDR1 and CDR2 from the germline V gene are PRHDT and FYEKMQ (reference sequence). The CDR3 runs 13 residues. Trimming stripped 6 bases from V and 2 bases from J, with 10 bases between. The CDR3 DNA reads TGTGCCAGCAGTTCAACGGGGAACTATGGCTACACCTTC. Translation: CASSSTGNYGYTF.

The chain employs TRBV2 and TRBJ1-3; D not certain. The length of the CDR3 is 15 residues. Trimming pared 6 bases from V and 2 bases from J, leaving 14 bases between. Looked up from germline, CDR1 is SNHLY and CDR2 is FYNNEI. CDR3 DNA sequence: TGTGCCAGCAGGGCGCCCGGTACACCTGGAAACACCATATATTTT. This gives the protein CASRAPGTPGNTIYF.

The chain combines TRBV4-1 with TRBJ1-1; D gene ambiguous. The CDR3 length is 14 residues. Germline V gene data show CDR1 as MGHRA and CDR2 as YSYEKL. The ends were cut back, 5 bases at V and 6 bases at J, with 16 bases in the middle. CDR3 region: CASSSPGGRPEAFF. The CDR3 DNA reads TGCGCCAGCAGCTCACCGGGTGGGAGGCCTGAAGCTTTCTTT.

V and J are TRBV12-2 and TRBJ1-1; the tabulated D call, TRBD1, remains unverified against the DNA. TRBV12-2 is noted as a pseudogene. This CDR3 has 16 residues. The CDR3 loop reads CASRLKKGHLNTEAFF. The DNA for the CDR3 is TGTGCAAGTCGCCTTAAAAAGGGACACCTGAACACTGAAGCTTTCTTT.

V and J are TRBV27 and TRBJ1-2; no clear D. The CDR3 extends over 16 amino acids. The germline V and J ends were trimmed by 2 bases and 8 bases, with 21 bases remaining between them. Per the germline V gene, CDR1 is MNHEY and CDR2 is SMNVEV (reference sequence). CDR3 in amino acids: CASSLNVSPSIGGYTF. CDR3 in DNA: TGTGCCAGCAGTTTAAACGTTAGTCCCTCTATAGGGGGCTACACCTTC.

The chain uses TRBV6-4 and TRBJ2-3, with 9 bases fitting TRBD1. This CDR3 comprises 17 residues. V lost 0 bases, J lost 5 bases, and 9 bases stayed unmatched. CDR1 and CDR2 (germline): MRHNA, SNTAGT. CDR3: CASSDSPLGTGRDTQYF. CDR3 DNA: TGTGCCAGCAGTGACTCGCCCCTCGGGACAGGGAGAGATACGCAGTATTTT.

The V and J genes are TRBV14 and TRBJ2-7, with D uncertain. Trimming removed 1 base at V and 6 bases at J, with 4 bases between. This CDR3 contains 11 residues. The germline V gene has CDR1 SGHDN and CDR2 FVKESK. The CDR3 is CASSQGGEQYF. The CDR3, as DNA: TGTGCCAGCAGCCAAGGGGGCGAGCAGTACTTC.

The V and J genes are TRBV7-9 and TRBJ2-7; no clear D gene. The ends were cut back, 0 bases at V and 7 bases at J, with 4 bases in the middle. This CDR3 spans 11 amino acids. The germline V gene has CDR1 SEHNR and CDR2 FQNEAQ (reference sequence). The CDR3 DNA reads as TGTGCCAGCAGCTTAGCGGGGGAGCAGTACTTC. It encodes CASSLAGEQYF. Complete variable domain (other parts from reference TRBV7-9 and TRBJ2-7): DTGVSQNPRHKITKRGQNVTFRCDPISEHNRLYWYRQTLGQGPEFLTYFQNEAQLEKSRLLSDRFSAERPKGSFSTLEIQRTEQGDSAMYLCASSLAGEQYFGPGTRLTVT.

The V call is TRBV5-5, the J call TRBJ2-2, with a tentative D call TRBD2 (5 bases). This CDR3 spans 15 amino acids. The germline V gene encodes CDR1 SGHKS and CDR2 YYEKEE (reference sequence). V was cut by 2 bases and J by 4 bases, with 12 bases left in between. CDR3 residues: CASSFGSVGTGELFF. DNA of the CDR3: TGTGCCAGCAGCTTCGGTAGCGTTGGCACCGGGGAGCTGTTTTTT.